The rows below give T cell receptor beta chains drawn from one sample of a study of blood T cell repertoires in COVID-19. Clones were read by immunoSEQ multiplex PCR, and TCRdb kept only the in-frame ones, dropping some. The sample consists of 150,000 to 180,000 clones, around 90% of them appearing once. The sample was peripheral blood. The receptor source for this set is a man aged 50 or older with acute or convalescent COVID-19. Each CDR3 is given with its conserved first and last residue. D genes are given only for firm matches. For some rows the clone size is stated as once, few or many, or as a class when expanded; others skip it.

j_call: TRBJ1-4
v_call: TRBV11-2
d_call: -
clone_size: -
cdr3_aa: CASSLGPALGGRTNEKLFF
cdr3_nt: TGTGCCAGCAGCTTAGGCCCCGCGTTGGGGGGTCGAACTAATGAAAAACTGTTTTTT

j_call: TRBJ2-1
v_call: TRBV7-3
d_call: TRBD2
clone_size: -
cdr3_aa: CASSSLAGEGNEQFF
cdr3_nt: TGTGCCAGCAGCTCTTTAGCGGGAGAGGGCAATGAGCAGTTCTTC

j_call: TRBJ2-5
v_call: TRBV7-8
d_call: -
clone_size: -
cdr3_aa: CASSRPTGGETQYF
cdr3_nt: TGTGCCAGCAGTCGACCGACAGGAGGAGAGACCCAGTACTTC

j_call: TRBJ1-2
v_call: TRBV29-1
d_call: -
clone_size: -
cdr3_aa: CSVDFSGGGYTF
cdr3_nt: TGCAGCGTTGACTTCAGCGGCGGTGGCTACACCTTC

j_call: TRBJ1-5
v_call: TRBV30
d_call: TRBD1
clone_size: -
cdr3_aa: CAWSRGQGEQPQHF
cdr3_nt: TGTGCCTGGAGTCGTGGACAGGGAGAGCAGCCCCAGCATTTT

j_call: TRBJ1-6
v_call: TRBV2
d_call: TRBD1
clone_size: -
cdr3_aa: CASIRTGGNSPLHF
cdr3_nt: TGTGCCAGCATTCGGACAGGGGGCAATTCACCCCTCCACTTT

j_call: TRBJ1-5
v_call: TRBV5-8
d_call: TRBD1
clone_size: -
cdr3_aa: CASRTPDREPQHF
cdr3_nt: TGTGCCAGCAGAACCCCGGACAGGGAGCCCCAGCATTTT

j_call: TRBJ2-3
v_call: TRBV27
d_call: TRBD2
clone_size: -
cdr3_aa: CASLAGGRYTDTQYF
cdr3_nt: TGTGCCAGTCTAGCGGGGGGGCGATACACAGATACGCAGTATTTT

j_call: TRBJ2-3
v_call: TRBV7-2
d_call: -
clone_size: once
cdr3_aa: CASSLGQGKSTDTQYF
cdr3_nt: TGTGCCAGCAGCTTAGGTCAGGGGAAGAGCACAGATACGCAGTATTTT

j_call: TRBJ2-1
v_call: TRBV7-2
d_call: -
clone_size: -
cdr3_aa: CASSFNRVNEQFF
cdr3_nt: TGTGCCAGCAGCTTTAACAGGGTGAATGAGCAGTTCTTC

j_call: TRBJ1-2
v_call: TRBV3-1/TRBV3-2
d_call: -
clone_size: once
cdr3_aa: CASSARQSPNYGYTF
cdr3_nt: TGTGCCAGCAGCGCACGACAGTCCCCGAACTATGGCTACACCTTC

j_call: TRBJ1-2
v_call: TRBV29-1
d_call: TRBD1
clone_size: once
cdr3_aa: CSVPGQGFPNYGYTF
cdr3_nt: TGCAGCGTACCGGGACAGGGTTTTCCTAACTATGGCTACACCTTC

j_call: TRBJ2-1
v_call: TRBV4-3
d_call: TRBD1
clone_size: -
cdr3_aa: CASSLGQGAMDEQFF
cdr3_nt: TGCGCCAGCAGCCTGGGACAGGGGGCGATGGATGAGCAGTTCTTC

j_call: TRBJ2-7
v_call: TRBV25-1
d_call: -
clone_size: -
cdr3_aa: CASSELRGGEQYF
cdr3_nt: TGTGCCAGCAGTGAACTAAGGGGTGGCGAGCAGTACTTC

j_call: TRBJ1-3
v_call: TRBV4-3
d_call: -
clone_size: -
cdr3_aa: CASSQDPGRASGNTIYF
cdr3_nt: TGCGCCAGCAGCCAAGACCCAGGCAGGGCCTCTGGAAACACCATATATTTT

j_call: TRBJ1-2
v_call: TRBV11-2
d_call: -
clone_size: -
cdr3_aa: CASSLVSGTLAYGYTF
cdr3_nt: TGTGCCAGCAGCTTAGTAAGCGGGACCCTGGCCTATGGCTACACCTTC

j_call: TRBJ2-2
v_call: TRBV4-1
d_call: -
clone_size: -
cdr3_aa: CASSPEGRGSTGELFF
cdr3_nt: TGCGCCAGCAGCCCCGAGGGAAGGGGGAGCACCGGGGAGCTGTTTTTT

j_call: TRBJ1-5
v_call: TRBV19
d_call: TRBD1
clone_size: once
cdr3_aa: CASSSLPTGKNQPQHF
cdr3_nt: TGTGCCAGTAGTTCACTCCCGACAGGGAAGAATCAGCCCCAGCATTTT

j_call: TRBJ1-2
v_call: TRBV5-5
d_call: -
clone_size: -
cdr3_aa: CASRLQGNGYTF
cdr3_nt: TGCGCCAGCCGTTTACAGGGAAATGGCTACACCTTC

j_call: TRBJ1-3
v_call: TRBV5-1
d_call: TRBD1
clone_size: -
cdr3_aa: CASSLGDRDYSGNTIYF
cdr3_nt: TGCGCCAGCAGCTTGGGGGACAGGGATTACTCTGGAAACACCATATATTTT

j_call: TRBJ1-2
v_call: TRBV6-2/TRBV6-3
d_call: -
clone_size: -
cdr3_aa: CASSYPGNYGYTF
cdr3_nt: TGTGCCAGCAGTTACCCCGGGAACTATGGCTACACCTTC

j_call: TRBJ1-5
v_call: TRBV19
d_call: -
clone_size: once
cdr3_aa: CASGRDISNQPQHF
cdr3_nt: TGTGCCAGTGGACGGGACATTAGCAATCAGCCCCAGCATTTT

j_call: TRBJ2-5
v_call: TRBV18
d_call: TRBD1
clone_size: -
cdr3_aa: CASSQDRGQTQYF
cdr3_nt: TGTGCCAGCTCGCAGGACAGGGGGCAGACCCAGTACTTC

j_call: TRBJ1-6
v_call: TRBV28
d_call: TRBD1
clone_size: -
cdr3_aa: CASSFSTGGANSPLHF
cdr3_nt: TGTGCCAGCAGTTTTTCAACAGGGGGCGCGAATTCACCCCTCCACTTT

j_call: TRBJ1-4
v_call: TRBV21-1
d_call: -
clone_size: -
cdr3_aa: CASSPMAGEEDEKLFF
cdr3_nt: TGTGCCAGCAGCCCCATGGCCGGGGAGGAGGATGAAAAACTGTTTTTT

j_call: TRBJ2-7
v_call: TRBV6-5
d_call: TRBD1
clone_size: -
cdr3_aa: CASRPNGQARYEQYF
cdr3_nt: TGTGCCAGCAGGCCCAATGGACAGGCTCGCTACGAGCAGTACTTC

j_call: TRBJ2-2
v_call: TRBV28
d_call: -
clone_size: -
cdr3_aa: CASTGGGELFF
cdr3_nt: TGTGCCAGCACCGGGGGCGGGGAGCTGTTTTTT

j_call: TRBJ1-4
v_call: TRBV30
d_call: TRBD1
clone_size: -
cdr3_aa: CAWSGGQSNEKLFF
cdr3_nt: TGTGCCTGGAGCGGGGGACAGTCTAATGAAAAACTGTTTTTT

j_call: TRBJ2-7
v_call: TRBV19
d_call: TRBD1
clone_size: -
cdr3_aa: CASSIGQGSSYEQYF
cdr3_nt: TGTGCCAGTAGTATTGGACAGGGGAGCTCCTACGAGCAGTACTTC

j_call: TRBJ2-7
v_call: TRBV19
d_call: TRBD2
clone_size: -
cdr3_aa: CASSMGTSGRGYEQYF
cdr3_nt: TGTGCCAGTAGTATGGGGACTAGCGGGAGAGGGTACGAGCAGTACTTC

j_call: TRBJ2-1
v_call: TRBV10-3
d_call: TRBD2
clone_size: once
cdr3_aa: CAIRTSGSFDNEQFF
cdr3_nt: TGTGCCATCCGAACTAGCGGGAGTTTTGACAATGAGCAGTTCTTC

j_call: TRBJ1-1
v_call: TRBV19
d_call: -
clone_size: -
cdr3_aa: CASSRREWGTEAFF
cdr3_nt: TGTGCCAGTAGTAGGAGGGAATGGGGCACTGAAGCTTTCTTT

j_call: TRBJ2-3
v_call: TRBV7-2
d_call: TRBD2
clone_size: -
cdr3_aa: CASSLSSGGYTQYF
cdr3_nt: TGTGCCAGCAGCTTATCTAGCGGGGGATATACGCAGTATTTT

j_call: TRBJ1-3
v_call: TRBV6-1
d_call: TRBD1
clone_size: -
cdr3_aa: CASSGLQGRTGNTIYF
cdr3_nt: TGTGCCAGCAGTGGCCTACAGGGGAGGACTGGAAACACCATATATTTT

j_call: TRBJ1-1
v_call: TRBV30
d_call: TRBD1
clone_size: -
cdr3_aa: CAWSTGGTEAFF
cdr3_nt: TGTGCCTGGAGTACAGGGGGCACTGAAGCTTTCTTT

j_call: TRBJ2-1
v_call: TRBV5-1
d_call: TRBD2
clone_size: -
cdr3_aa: CASSLLGGNEQFF
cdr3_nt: TGCGCCAGCAGCTTATTGGGGGGGAATGAGCAGTTCTTC

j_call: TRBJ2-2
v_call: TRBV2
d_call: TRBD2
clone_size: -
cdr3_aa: CASTGGYTGELFF
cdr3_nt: TGTGCCAGCACGGGGGGTTATACCGGGGAGCTGTTTTTT

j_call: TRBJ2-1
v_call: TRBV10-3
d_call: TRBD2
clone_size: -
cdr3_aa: CATGTSGRVYEQFF
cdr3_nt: TGTGCCACCGGGACTAGCGGGAGGGTATATGAGCAGTTCTTC

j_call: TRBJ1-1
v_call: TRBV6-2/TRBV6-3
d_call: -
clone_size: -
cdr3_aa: CASSPPYSEAFF
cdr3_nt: TGTGCCAGCAGCCCCCCTTACAGTGAAGCTTTCTTT

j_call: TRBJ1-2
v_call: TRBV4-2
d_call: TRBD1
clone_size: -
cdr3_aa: CASSQMGQGAYGYTF
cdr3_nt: TGTGCCAGCAGCCAAATGGGACAGGGGGCTTATGGCTACACCTTC

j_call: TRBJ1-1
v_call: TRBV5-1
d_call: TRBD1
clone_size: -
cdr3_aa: CASSFTGGGYTEAFF
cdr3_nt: TGCGCCAGCAGCTTTACAGGGGGCGGGTACACTGAAGCTTTCTTT

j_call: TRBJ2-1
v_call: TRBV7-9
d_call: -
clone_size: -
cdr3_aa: CASSLEGSVQFF
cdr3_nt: TGTGCCAGCAGCTTAGAAGGGAGCGTGCAGTTCTTC

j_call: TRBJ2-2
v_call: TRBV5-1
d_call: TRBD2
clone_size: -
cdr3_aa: CASSRTGTGGSGELFF
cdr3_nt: TGCGCCAGCAGCCGTACCGGGACGGGAGGGTCCGGGGAGCTGTTTTTT

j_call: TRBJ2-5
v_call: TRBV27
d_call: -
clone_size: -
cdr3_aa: CASSFLAGQIETQYF
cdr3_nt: TGTGCCAGCAGTTTTCTCGCAGGGCAGATAGAGACCCAGTACTTC

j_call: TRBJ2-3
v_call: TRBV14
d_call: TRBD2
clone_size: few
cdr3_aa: CASSQGGLAGGPDTQYF
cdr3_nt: TGTGCCAGCAGCCAGGGCGGGCTAGCGGGGGGGCCAGATACGCAGTATTTT

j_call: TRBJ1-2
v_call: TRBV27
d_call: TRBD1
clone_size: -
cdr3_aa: CASSPKTSGGGDYTF
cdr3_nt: TGTGCCAGCAGTCCAAAAACCTCAGGGGGAGGAGACTACACCTTC

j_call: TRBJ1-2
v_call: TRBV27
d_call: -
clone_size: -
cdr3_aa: CASSLPGAPIITF
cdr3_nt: TGTGCCAGCAGTTTACCAGGGGCCCCTATTATCACCTTC

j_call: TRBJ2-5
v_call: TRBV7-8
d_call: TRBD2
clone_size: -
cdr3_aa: CASSLRRGVESETQYF
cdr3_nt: TGTGCCAGCAGCTTACGGCGGGGGGTGGAATCAGAGACCCAGTACTTC